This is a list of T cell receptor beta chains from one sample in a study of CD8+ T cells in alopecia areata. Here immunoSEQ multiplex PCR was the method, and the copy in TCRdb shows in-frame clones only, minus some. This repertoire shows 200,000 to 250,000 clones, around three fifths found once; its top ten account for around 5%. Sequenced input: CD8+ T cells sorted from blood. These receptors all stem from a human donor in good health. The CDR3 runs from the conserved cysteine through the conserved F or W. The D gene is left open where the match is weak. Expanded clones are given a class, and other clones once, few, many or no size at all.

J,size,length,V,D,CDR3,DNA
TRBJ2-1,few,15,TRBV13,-,CASRDFQDPSNEQFF,TGTGCCAGCAGGGACTTTCAGGACCCTAGCAATGAGCAGTTCTTC
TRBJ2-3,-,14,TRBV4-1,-,CASSGGSRTDTQYF,TGCGCCAGCAGTGGGGGCAGCCGCACAGATACGCAGTATTTT
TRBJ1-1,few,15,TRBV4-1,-,CASSQEQSMNTEAFF,TGCGCCAGCAGCCAAGAGCAGAGTATGAACACTGAAGCTTTCTTT
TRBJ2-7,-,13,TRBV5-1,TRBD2,CASSAPGGHEQYF,TGCGCCAGCTCCGCTCCGGGGGGACACGAGCAGTACTTC
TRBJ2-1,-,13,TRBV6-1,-,CASSVKSYNEQFF,TGTGCCAGCAGTGTCAAGTCCTACAATGAGCAGTTCTTC
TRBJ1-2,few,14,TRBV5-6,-,CASSPPKRRDGYTF,TGTGCCAGCAGCCCCCCCAAACGGCGCGATGGCTACACCTTC
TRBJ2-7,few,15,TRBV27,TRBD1,CASSQVQYRGHEQYF,TGTGCCAGCAGTCAAGTGCAATACAGGGGCCACGAGCAGTACTTC
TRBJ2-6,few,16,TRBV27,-,CASSFGGLGGANVLTF,TGTGCCAGCAGTTTCGGGGGGCTGGGTGGGGCCAACGTCCTGACTTTC
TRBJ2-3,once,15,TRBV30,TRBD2,CAWSAGLAGADTQYF,TGTGCCTGGAGCGCGGGACTAGCGGGAGCAGATACGCAGTATTTT
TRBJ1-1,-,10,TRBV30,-,CAWIRTEAFF,TGTGCCTGGATTCGCACTGAAGCTTTCTTT
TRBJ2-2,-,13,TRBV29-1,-,CSVETSNTGELFF,TGCAGCGTTGAGACCTCCAACACCGGGGAGCTGTTTTTT
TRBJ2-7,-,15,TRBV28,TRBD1,CASSLPGQGSYEQYF,TGTGCCAGCAGTCTCCCGGGACAGGGCTCCTACGAGCAGTACTTC
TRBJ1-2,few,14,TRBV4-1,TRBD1,CASSHIQGADGYTF,TGCGCCAGCAGCCACATACAGGGGGCAGATGGCTACACCTTC
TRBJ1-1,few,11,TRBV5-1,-,CASTGGTEAFF,TGCGCCAGCACCGGCGGAACTGAAGCTTTCTTT
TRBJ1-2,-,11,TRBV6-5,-,CASSSADGYTF,TGTGCCAGCAGTTCCGCGGATGGCTACACCTTC
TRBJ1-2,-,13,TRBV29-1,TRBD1,CSVEWTGAHGYTF,TGCAGCGTTGAGTGGACAGGGGCCCATGGCTACACCTTC
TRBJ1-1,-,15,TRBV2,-,CASSEVRGRNTEAFF,TGTGCCAGCAGTGAAGTACGGGGGCGGAACACTGAAGCTTTCTTT
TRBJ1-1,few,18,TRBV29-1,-,CSVDFAWGGRTVNTEAFF,TGCAGCGTTGACTTCGCTTGGGGGGGGCGTACGGTGAACACTGAAGCTTTCTTT
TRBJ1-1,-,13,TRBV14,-,CASSALATEEAFF,TGTGCCAGCAGCGCACTAGCCACCGAGGAAGCTTTCTTT
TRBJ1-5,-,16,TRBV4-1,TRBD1,CASSPLQGTSNQPQHF,TGCGCCAGCAGCCCCCTACAGGGGACTAGCAATCAGCCCCAGCATTTT
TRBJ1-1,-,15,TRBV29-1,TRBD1,CSARRRDRPNTEAFF,TGCAGCGCCCGCCGTCGGGACAGACCGAACACTGAAGCTTTCTTT
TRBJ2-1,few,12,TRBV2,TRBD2,CASSERLAGQFF,TGTGCCAGCAGTGAACGGCTAGCGGGGCAGTTCTTC
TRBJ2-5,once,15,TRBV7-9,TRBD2,CASSLYSGGQETQYF,TGTGCCAGCAGCTTGTATAGCGGGGGGCAAGAGACCCAGTACTTC
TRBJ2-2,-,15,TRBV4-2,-,CASSQDPGSPGELFF,TGTGCCAGCAGCCAAGATCCCGGGTCCCCCGGGGAGCTGTTTTTT
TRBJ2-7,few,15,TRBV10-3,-,CAISESAGAPPEQYF,TGTGCCATCAGTGAGTCGGCAGGGGCCCCCCCGGAGCAGTACTTC
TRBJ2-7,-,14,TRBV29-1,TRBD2,CSVFVTSGGYEQYF,TGCAGCGTCTTCGTAACTAGCGGGGGATACGAGCAGTACTTC
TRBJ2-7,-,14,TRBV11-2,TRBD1,CASSFSGGVYEQYF,TGTGCCAGCAGCTTCTCAGGGGGCGTCTACGAGCAGTACTTC
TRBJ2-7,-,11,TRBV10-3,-,CAMGDGYEQYF,TGTGCGATGGGCGACGGCTACGAGCAGTACTTC
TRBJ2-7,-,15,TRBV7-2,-,CASSPPLTGPYEQYF,TGTGCCAGCAGCCCCCCCTTGACGGGACCCTACGAGCAGTACTTC
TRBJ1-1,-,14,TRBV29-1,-,CSTGPSLKGTEAFF,TGCAGCACCGGGCCGTCCCTTAAGGGCACTGAAGCTTTCTTT
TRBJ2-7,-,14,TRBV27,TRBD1,CASSLGQGRVEQYF,TGTGCCAGCAGTCTAGGACAGGGCAGGGTCGAGCAGTACTTC
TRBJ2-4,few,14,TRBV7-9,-,CASSSSVVVDIQYF,TGTGCCAGCAGCTCATCGGTGGTTGTAGACATTCAGTACTTC
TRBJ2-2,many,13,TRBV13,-,CASSLSLSGELFF,TGTGCCAGCAGCTTAAGCCTCAGCGGGGAGCTGTTTTTT
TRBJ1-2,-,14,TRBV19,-,CASTPGGSNYGYTF,TGTGCCAGTACCCCGGGGGGGTCGAACTATGGCTACACCTTC
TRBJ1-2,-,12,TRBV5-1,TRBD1,CASSTDRDGYTF,TGCGCCAGCAGTACGGACAGGGATGGCTACACCTTC
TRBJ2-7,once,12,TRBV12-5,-,CASVQIGAEQYF,TGTGCTAGTGTCCAAATCGGGGCCGAGCAGTACTTC
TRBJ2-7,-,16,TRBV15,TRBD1,CATSSLSGQSSYEQYF,TGTGCCACCAGCAGCCTATCGGGACAGAGCTCCTACGAGCAGTACTTC